A selection of T cell receptor beta chains follows, all from one sample in a study of beta chain features in type 1 diabetes. Using immunoSEQ multiplex PCR, the repertoire was profiled, and TCRdb retains in-frame clones only, with some absent. Of about 250,000 clones detected, 13% to 15% appear once; the ten largest clones hold around 0.03%. Material: naive CD4+ T cells from blood. Every receptor here comes from a woman in her thirties or forties in good health. Both conserved end residues are part of each CDR3. The D gene is left open where the match is weak. The listing skips clone size in some rows; elsewhere it reads once, few, many or a size class.

clone size	V gene	D gene	J gene	CDR3 DNA	CDR3 protein
-	TRBV2	-	TRBJ1-5	TGTGCCAGCGAGTACGGGAGCAATCAGCCCCAGCATTTT	CASEYGSNQPQHF
few	TRBV5-1	TRBD1	TRBJ2-6	TGCGCCAGCAGCCCAGCGACAGGGGGAGGGGCCAACGTCCTGACTTTC	CASSPATGGGANVLTF
-	TRBV7-6	-	TRBJ1-1	TGTGCCAGCAGCTTAGGGAGTGGAGCGGCCCTCTCTGAAGCTTTCTTT	CASSLGSGAALSEAFF
few	TRBV5-1	-	TRBJ1-2	TGCGCCAGCAGCTTGGCCGGCCAGGGGAGCTATGGCTACACCTTC	CASSLAGQGSYGYTF
-	TRBV27	TRBD1	TRBJ1-6	TGTGCCAGCAGTTTGGGTGACAGGGAGAATTCACCCCTCCACTTT	CASSLGDRENSPLHF
-	TRBV18	-	TRBJ2-7	TGTGCCAGCTCACGGAGGGTGGACGGGGACGAGCAGTACTTC	CASSRRVDGDEQYF
-	TRBV5-4	TRBD2	TRBJ2-2	TGTGCCAGCAGCTTGAATCGCGGGGGGAACACCGGGGAGCTGTTTTTT	CASSLNRGGNTGELFF
-	TRBV6-5	-	TRBJ1-1	TGTGCCAGCGGCCCCGAAATGAACACTGAAGCTTTCTTT	CASGPEMNTEAFF
few	TRBV13	-	TRBJ1-3	TGTGCCAGCAGCTTTAGGTCAGGCCGCTCTGGAAACACCATATATTTT	CASSFRSGRSGNTIYF
-	TRBV5-1	-	TRBJ2-7	TGCGCCAGCAGCTTAAGGGGACTCGGAGACGAGCAGTACTTC	CASSLRGLGDEQYF
few	TRBV5-1	-	TRBJ1-4	TGCGCCAGCAGCTTGGCCGGGGGTGAAAAACTGTTTTTT	CASSLAGGEKLFF
-	TRBV29-1	TRBD1	TRBJ2-7	TGCAGCGTTGAAGATCCAAAACCCGGGACAGGGCAGAACGAGCAGTACTTC	CSVEDPKPGTGQNEQYF
-	TRBV4-2	-	TRBJ2-7	TGTGCCAGCAGCCAAGAGAGGGTGTACTACGAGCAGTACTTC	CASSQERVYYEQYF
few	TRBV4-1	-	TRBJ1-1	TGCGCCAGCAGCCAAGATGCAAGGGGATTGAACACTGAAGCTTTCTTT	CASSQDARGLNTEAFF
-	TRBV6-1	-	TRBJ2-7	TGTGCCAGTCGTCCAGTCGGGGGACGGTACGAGCAGTACTTC	CASRPVGGRYEQYF
-	TRBV5-4	TRBD1	TRBJ2-5	TGTGCCAGCAGCTCTGGGACAGGGGCGGGACAAGAGACCCAGTACTTC	CASSSGTGAGQETQYF
-	TRBV11-3	TRBD1	TRBJ2-1	TGTGCCAGCAGCTTAGGGGACAGGGATAACAATGAGCAGTTCTTC	CASSLGDRDNNEQFF
few	TRBV23-1	TRBD2	TRBJ2-3	TGCGCCAGGGAACCGGCTAGCGGGGGAGGGGAAGATACGCAGTATTTT	CAREPASGGGEDTQYF
few	TRBV5-1	-	TRBJ2-1	TGCGCCAGCAGCTCGACATGGTTGAATGAGCAGTTCTTC	CASSSTWLNEQFF
-	TRBV29-1	-	TRBJ2-7	TGCAGCGTTGAAGGCAGGGGAACCTACGAGCAGTACTTC	CSVEGRGTYEQYF
-	TRBV11-2	-	TRBJ1-3	TGTGCCAGCAGCCAGACTCGGTCGTACACCATATATTTT	CASSQTRSYTIYF
few	TRBV5-1	-	TRBJ2-6	TGCGCCAGCAGCCCCTATTCTGGGGCCAACGTCCTGACTTTC	CASSPYSGANVLTF
few	TRBV7-2	TRBD1	TRBJ2-3	TGTGCCAGCAGCTTATCTTGGACAGGGGGGTTAGATACGCAGTATTTT	CASSLSWTGGLDTQYF
few	TRBV2	-	TRBJ1-4	TGTGCCAGCAGAGGGACACTTAATGAAAAACTGTTTTTT	CASRGTLNEKLFF
few	TRBV19	-	TRBJ2-1	TGTGCCAGTACCGTACTGGGACACTACAATGAGCAGTTCTTC	CASTVLGHYNEQFF
few	TRBV4-2	-	TRBJ1-1	TGTGCCAGCAGCCAAGACAGGGACACTGAAGCTTTCTTT	CASSQDRDTEAFF
-	TRBV5-4	TRBD2	TRBJ2-3	TGTGCCAGCTCCCCAGCGGGGGGCGTCGTCGATACGCAGTATTTT	CASSPAGGVVDTQYF
few	TRBV2	-	TRBJ2-5	TGTGCCAGCAGTAAAGACTTACAAGAGACCCAGTACTTC	CASSKDLQETQYF
-	TRBV7-9	TRBD1	TRBJ1-5	TGTGCCAGCAGCTTAGCCGGGGGACAGGGACAGCCCCAGCATTTT	CASSLAGGQGQPQHF
-	TRBV27	-	TRBJ1-1	TGTGCCAGCAGCGCCCAAGGCGGGTCTTCGAACACTGAAGCTTTCTTT	CASSAQGGSSNTEAFF
-	TRBV18	-	TRBJ2-3	TGTGCCAGCTCACCTCTGAACCAGGTGGGAGATACGCAGTATTTT	CASSPLNQVGDTQYF
-	TRBV4-1	TRBD2	TRBJ2-3	TGCGCCAGCAGCCAAGGCGCTAGCGGGGGGGCCACAGATACGCAGTATTTT	CASSQGASGGATDTQYF
few	TRBV2	TRBD1	TRBJ1-1	TGTGCCAGCAGAGAACCGGGACAGGGGACGACTGAAGCTTTCTTT	CASREPGQGTTEAFF
-	TRBV5-1	-	TRBJ2-5	TGCGCCAGCAGCTTGGGTGGTACCGAGGAGACCCAGTACTTC	CASSLGGTEETQYF
-	TRBV7-2	TRBD1	TRBJ2-1	TGTGCCAGCAGCAAAGGGACAGCGGCCTACAATGAGCAGTTCTTC	CASSKGTAAYNEQFF
few	TRBV19	-	TRBJ1-6	TGTGCCAGTAGTATAGATCGACAGTTTGGGTCACCCCTCCACTTT	CASSIDRQFGSPLHF
few	TRBV5-1	TRBD1	TRBJ2-2	TGCGCCAGCGCCGGACCCGGGACAGGGAAGAGTACCGGGGAGCTGTTTTTT	CASAGPGTGKSTGELFF
few	TRBV9	-	TRBJ1-5	TGTGCCAGCAGCGTAGGAGCGGGGGGTGAGCATCAGCCCCAGCATTTT	CASSVGAGGEHQPQHF
few	TRBV6-1	TRBD1	TRBJ2-2	TGTGCCAGCCGGACAGGGTGGACGAACACCGGGGAGCTGTTTTTT	CASRTGWTNTGELFF
many	TRBV23-1	-	TRBJ2-7	TGCGCCAGCAGTCAATCGATCGAAGGGGACTCCTGCTCCTACGAGCAGTACTTC	CASSQSIEGDSCSYEQYF
-	TRBV5-1	TRBD2	TRBJ2-5	TGCGCCAGCAGCTTCGGGACTAGCGGGGGAAGGGAGACCCAGTACTTC	CASSFGTSGGRETQYF
few	TRBV7-6	TRBD2	TRBJ2-2	TGTGCCAGCAGCTTAGCCCCTAGCGGGGGGGGATTGAACACCGGGGAGCTGTTTTTT	CASSLAPSGGGLNTGELFF
-	TRBV6-1	-	TRBJ1-2	TGTGCCAGCAGTGAAGTAACAGCTACTAACTATGGCTACACCTTC	CASSEVTATNYGYTF
-	TRBV5-1	-	TRBJ1-1	TGCGCCAGCAGCTGGGGAGGGGGACTAACTGAAGCTTTCTTT	CASSWGGGLTEAFF
few	TRBV6-4	-	TRBJ2-3	TGTGCCAGCAGTGAGGGAGGTGGAGATACGCAGTATTTT	CASSEGGGDTQYF
few	TRBV5-4	TRBD1	TRBJ1-1	TGTGCCAGCAGCGCAGGGGGCCTGAGCACTGAAGCTTTCTTT	CASSAGGLSTEAFF
few	TRBV6-5	-	TRBJ2-3	TGTGCCAGCACACCTAGGGGGACAGATACGCAGTATTTT	CASTPRGTDTQYF
few	TRBV7-9	TRBD1	TRBJ2-4	TGTGCCAGCAGCGAAGGACAGGGGGCCAAAAACATTCAGTACTTC	CASSEGQGAKNIQYF
-	TRBV7-9	-	TRBJ1-1	TGTGCCAGCAGCTTAGAGGTCGGCGGGGCTGAAGCTTTCTTT	CASSLEVGGAEAFF
-	TRBV19	TRBD1	TRBJ1-1	TGTGCCAGTAGTAAAGCGGGACAGGGCACTGAAGCTTTCTTT	CASSKAGQGTEAFF
few	TRBV19	-	TRBJ2-5	TGTGCCAGTAGTAGGTCAGAACAAGAGACCCAGTACTTC	CASSRSEQETQYF
-	TRBV6-5	TRBD1	TRBJ2-3	TGTGCCAGCAAAAACAGGGGGCTCATGGGTACGCAGTATTTT	CASKNRGLMGTQYF
few	TRBV23-1	-	TRBJ2-5	TGCGCCAGCAGGAACAGGGAACAAGAGACCCAGTACTTC	CASRNREQETQYF